This passage covers 9 T cell receptor beta chains from one sample sequenced in a study of control samples from healthy donors and cancer patients. Libraries were prepared by immunoSEQ multiplex PCR; TCRdb keeps only in-frame clonotypes and omits some of them. The sample yields 150,000 to 200,000 clones, over 95% seen once. Material for sequencing was blood. The source of these receptors is a woman aged 25 to 45 in good health.

The chain joins TRBV11-2 to TRBJ1-3; D is perhaps TRBD1 (5 bases). The CDR3 is 16 residues long. V was cut by 1 base and J by 0 bases, with 10 bases left in between. Germline lookup yields CDR1 SGHAT and CDR2 FQNNGV. The CDR3 region is CASSLGSRVSGNTIYF. The CDR3, as DNA: TGTGCCAGCAGCTTAGGATCCAGGGTCTCTGGAAACACCATATATTTT.

The chain recombines TRBV28 with TRBJ2-1, with 14 bases matching TRBD2. This CDR3 is built from 14 residues. After removal of 6 bases from V and 7 bases from J, the junction contained 2 bases not matched to a gene. Germline V CDR1 and CDR2: MDHEN, SYDVKM. CDR3 sequence: CASSGTSGSNEQFF. CDR3 nucleotide sequence: TGTGCCAGCAGCGGGACTAGCGGGAGTAATGAGCAGTTCTTC.

This chain joins TRBV2 and TRBJ1-2; no clear D. The V gene lost 6 bases and the J gene lost 3 bases, with 8 bases spanning the gap. CDR1 and CDR2 (germline): SNHLY, FYNNEI. The CDR3 is 12 residues long. CDR3 loop: CASSWAYYGYTF. The CDR3 DNA is TGTGCCAGCAGCTGGGCCTACTATGGCTACACCTTC.

This chain links TRBV7-9 with TRBJ1-2; D is unresolved. V was shortened by 1 base and J by 6 bases, with 12 bases between the two germline ends. Germline-derived CDR1 and CDR2 are SEHNR and FQNEAQ (reference sequence). There are 14 residues in the CDR3. The CDR3: CASSLDEGWNGYTF. CDR3 in DNA: TGTGCCAGCAGCTTAGACGAAGGGTGGAATGGCTACACCTTC.

CDR3 coding DNA: TGTGCCACCAGCAGAGATATAGGGCCTAATTCACCCCTCCACTTT. This codes for CATSRDIGPNSPLHF. The chain carries TRBV15 and TRBJ1-6, with D unclear. The CDR3 extends over 15 amino acids. The germline V and J ends were trimmed by 0 bases and 6 bases, with 9 bases remaining between them. CDR1 and CDR2 from the germline V gene are LNHNV and YYDKDF (reference sequence).

This clone was found once. The chain is built from TRBV7-9 and TRBJ2-3, with 8 nucleotides matching TRBD1. Germline CDR1 is SEHNR and CDR2 is FQNEAQ (reference sequence). The CDR3 spans 13 residues. V was pared by 9 bases and J by 2 bases, with 4 bases of the junction left unmatched. In DNA form, the CDR3 reads TGTGCCAGTACAGGGGGTAACACAGATACGCAGTATTTT. Translated: CASTGGNTDTQYF. The full variable domain, completed using reference TRBV7-9 and TRBJ2-3, is DTGVSQNPRHKITKRGQNVTFRCDPISEHNRLYWYRQTLGQGPEFLTYFQNEAQLEKSRLLSDRFSAERPKGSFSTLEIQRTEQGDSAMYLCASTGGNTDTQYFGPGTRLTVL.

V and J are TRBV2 and TRBJ2-7; TRBD1 is a possible D gene (5 bases). Deletions cut 7 bases from V and 2 bases from J, with 12 bases between. Germline-derived CDR1 and CDR2 are SNHLY and FYNNEI. CDR3 length: 13 amino acids. CDR3 sequence reads: CASTYDRAYEQYF. CDR3 DNA sequence: TGTGCCAGCACCTACGACAGAGCCTACGAGCAGTACTTC.

The chain uses TRBV5-1 and TRBJ1-1, with D uncertain. CDR1 and CDR2 (germline): SGHRS, YFSETQ. CDR3 length equals 12 residues. V dropped 4 bases and J dropped 3 bases, with 7 bases sitting between them. The CDR3 sequence is CASSEGYTEAFF. CDR3 nucleotide sequence: TGCGCCAGCAGCGAAGGTTACACTGAAGCTTTCTTT.

This clone has a single count. The rearrangement uses TRBV4-1 and TRBJ1-2; the D is unclear. Per germline, CDR1 MGHRA and CDR2 YSYEKL. The CDR3 has 13 amino acids. Deletions cut 3 bases from V and 2 bases from J, with 7 bases between. The CDR3 reads CASSHGQNYGYTF. In nucleotides, the CDR3 is TGCGCCAGCAGCCACGGGCAGAACTATGGCTACACCTTC.